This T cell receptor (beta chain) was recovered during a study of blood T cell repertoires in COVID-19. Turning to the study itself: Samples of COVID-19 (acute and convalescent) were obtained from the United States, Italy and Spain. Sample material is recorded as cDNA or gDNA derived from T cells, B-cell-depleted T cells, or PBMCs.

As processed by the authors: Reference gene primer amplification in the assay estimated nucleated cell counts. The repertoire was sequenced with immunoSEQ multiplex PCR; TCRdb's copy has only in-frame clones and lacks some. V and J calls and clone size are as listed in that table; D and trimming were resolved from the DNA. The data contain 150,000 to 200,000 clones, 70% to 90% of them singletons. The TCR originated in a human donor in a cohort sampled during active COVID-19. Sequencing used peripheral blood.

The DNA of the CDR3 is TGTGCCAGCAGCCGCGGAACAGGGGCCCCCTCCGAGCAGTACTTC. It yields the protein CASSRGTGAPSEQYF. The chain uses TRBV3-1 (or the pseudogene TRBV3-2) and TRBJ2-7; 7 nucleotides agree with TRBD1. CDR1 is LGHDT, CDR2 YNNKEL, per germline (reference sequence). The CDR3 consists of 15 residues. Unmatched junction bases numbered 12, after V lost 4 bases and J lost 6 bases.